This T cell receptor beta chain was identified in a study of blood T cell repertoires in COVID-19. This CDR3 comprises 12 residues. The V end was cut by 5 bases, the J end by 8 bases, with 12 bases between. Germline V gene sequence: CDR1 SNHLY, CDR2 FYNNEI. Per the study methods: It was from reference gene primer amplification that nucleated cell counts were estimated. Repertoires were generated with immunoSEQ multiplex PCR, while TCRdb's copy carries only in-frame clones and drops some. The V and J calls and clone size are taken from that table; D and trimming were inferred from the DNA. The sample gives 45,000 or so clones, about 85% of which show up once; approximately 15% is in the top ten.

The rearrangement uses TRBV2 and TRBJ1-2; D is possibly TRBD1 (5 bases). This TCR was recovered from a human donor in a cohort sampled during active COVID-19. The sample comprised peripheral blood. The CDR3 DNA is TGTGCCAGCAGTCCAGGGCCCTGGGGCTACACCTTC. Translated: CASSPGPWGYTF.